The rows below give T cell receptor beta chains drawn from one sample of a study of OX40 agonist ivuxolimab in advanced cancers. The data were produced by immunoSEQ multiplex PCR, yet TCRdb's version contains in-frame clones alone and is incomplete. The sample lists around 63,000 clones, approximately 90% seen once, with 10% to 11% in the top ten. This material consisted of CD4+ or CD8+ T cells sorted from blood, taken in a trial of the OX40 agonist ivuxolimab. These TCRs come from an adult with an advanced solid tumor such as melanoma, head and neck, liver or kidney cancer. CDR3s include the opening cysteine and the closing phenylalanine or tryptophan. D genes are given only for firm matches. Clone size is given for some rows only: seen once, a few or many times, or a class if the clone is expanded.

TRBJ2-3,TRBV9,15,TRBD1,-,CASSVSQGQTDTQYF,TGTGCCAGCAGCGTAAGTCAGGGACAGACAGATACGCAGTATTTT
TRBJ1-1,TRBV27,15,TRBD1,-,CASSTNRGLLSEAFF,TGTGCCAGCAGTACGAACAGGGGGTTGTTATCTGAAGCTTTCTTT
TRBJ1-4,TRBV7-3,15,TRBD1,few,CASSVTGGANEKLFF,TGTGCCAGCAGCGTAACAGGGGGGGCTAATGAAAAACTGTTTTTT
TRBJ2-1,TRBV28,16,TRBD2,-,CASSLSIAGAVNEQFF,TGTGCCAGCAGTTTATCTATAGCGGGAGCGGTCAATGAGCAGTTCTTC
TRBJ2-1,TRBV18,14,-,-,CASSPQQEYNEQFF,TGTGCCAGCTCACCCCAACAGGAATACAATGAGCAGTTCTTC
TRBJ1-1,TRBV10-3,15,TRBD1,-,CAITLGQERGTEAFF,TGTGCCATCACCTTGGGACAGGAAAGGGGCACTGAAGCTTTCTTT
TRBJ2-3,TRBV27,15,-,-,CASSLYRPGTDTQYF,TGTGCCAGCAGTTTATACCGACCGGGCACAGATACGCAGTATTTT
TRBJ2-5,TRBV6-1,14,-,-,CASSEWKSTETQYF,TGTGCCAGCAGTGAATGGAAAAGTACGGAGACCCAGTACTTC
TRBJ1-1,TRBV5-1,14,-,-,CASSLSPGNTEAFF,TGCGCCAGCAGCTTGTCTCCAGGGAACACTGAAGCTTTCTTT
TRBJ1-4,TRBV20-1,11,-,-,CSAREYEKLFF,TGCAGTGCTAGAGAGTATGAAAAACTGTTTTTT
TRBJ2-7,TRBV2,11,-,-,CASSYTDEQYF,TGTGCCAGCAGCTATACGGACGAGCAGTACTTC
TRBJ1-5,TRBV19,14,TRBD1,-,CASSGTGGNQPQHF,TGTGCCAGTAGTGGGACAGGGGGCAATCAGCCCCAGCATTTT
TRBJ1-2,TRBV28,14,-,-,CASSFIRANYGYTF,TGTGCCAGCAGTTTTATTCGGGCTAACTATGGCTACACCTTC
TRBJ1-5,TRBV19,15,-,-,CASRGPRDSNQPQHF,TGTGCCAGTAGGGGACCAAGGGATAGCAATCAGCCCCAGCATTTT
TRBJ2-3,TRBV4-1,15,TRBD1,-,CASSGDRGGTDTQYF,TGCGCCAGCAGCGGCGACAGGGGTGGCACAGATACGCAGTATTTT
TRBJ1-6,TRBV5-4,17,-,once,CASSLRQTRSYNSPLHF,TGTGCCAGCAGCTTGCGGCAGACTAGGTCCTATAATTCACCCCTCCACTTT
TRBJ2-5,TRBV19,14,-,-,CASSYGGPGGTQYF,TGTGCCAGTAGCTACGGGGGGCCCGGGGGGACCCAGTACTTC
TRBJ1-5,TRBV28,13,-,-,CASRQIRGQPQHF,TGTGCCAGCAGACAGATCCGGGGGCAGCCCCAGCATTTT
TRBJ1-2,TRBV7-8,14,-,once,CASSPLQEWAGYTF,TGTGCCAGCAGCCCCCTACAGGAATGGGCCGGCTACACCTTC
TRBJ1-1,TRBV10-2,13,-,-,CASSEWRGFESFF,TGCGCCAGCAGTGAGTGGAGAGGATTCGAGTCTTTCTTT
TRBJ1-2,TRBV7-9,13,-,-,CASSFDRSYGYTF,TGTGCCAGCAGCTTTGACAGGAGCTATGGCTACACCTTC
TRBJ2-7,TRBV15,15,TRBD1,once,CATSSFRDRAVEQYF,TGTGCCACCAGCTCCTTCCGGGACAGGGCAGTCGAGCAGTACTTC
TRBJ2-5,TRBV5-1,14,-,-,CASKRGRAEETQYF,TGCGCCAGCAAGAGGGGCAGGGCCGAGGAGACCCAGTACTTC